The sequence of this T cell receptor (beta chain) was determined in a study of blood T cell repertoires in COVID-19. About the research overall: T cells, B-cell-depleted T cells, or PBMCs supplied cDNA or gDNA.

The CDR3 is made up of 16 amino acids. The germline CDR1 and CDR2 sequences are LNHDA and SQIVND (reference sequence). With V trimmed by 6 bases and J by 1 base, 10 bases remained unmatched. How the authors handled the data: Nucleated cell number was recorded as an estimate derived from reference gene primer amplification. Assay used: immunoSEQ multiplex PCR; TCRdb lists only in-frame clones, some missing. The V and J calls and clone size come from that table; D and trimming were worked out from the DNA. The sample consists of about 210,000 clones, over 70% of them appearing once. The sequenced sample was peripheral blood. This chain joins TRBV19 and TRBJ2-5; 8 positions match TRBD2. The source of this sequence is an older woman with acute or convalescent COVID-19. The CDR3 bases are TGTGCCAGTAGCCAATACCCGCGGGGGGCCCAAGAGACCCAGTACTTC. It yields the protein CASSQYPRGAQETQYF.